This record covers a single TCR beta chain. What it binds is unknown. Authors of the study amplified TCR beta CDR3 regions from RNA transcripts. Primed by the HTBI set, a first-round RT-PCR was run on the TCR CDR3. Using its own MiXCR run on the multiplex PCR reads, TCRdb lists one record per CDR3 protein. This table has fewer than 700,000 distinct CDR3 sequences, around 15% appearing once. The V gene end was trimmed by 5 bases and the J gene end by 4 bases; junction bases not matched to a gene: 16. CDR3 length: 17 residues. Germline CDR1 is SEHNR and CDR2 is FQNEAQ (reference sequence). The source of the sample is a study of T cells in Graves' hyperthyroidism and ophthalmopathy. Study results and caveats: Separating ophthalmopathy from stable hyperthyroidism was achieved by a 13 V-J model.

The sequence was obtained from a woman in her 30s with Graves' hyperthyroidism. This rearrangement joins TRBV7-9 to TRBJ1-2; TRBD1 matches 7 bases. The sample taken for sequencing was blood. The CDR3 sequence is CASSPVFFGQDAYGYTF. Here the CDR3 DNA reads TGTGCCAGCAGCCCTGTCTTTTTCGGACAGGATGCCTATGGCTACACCTTC.